This T cell receptor beta chain was sequenced for a study of CD8 T cells in ankylosing spondylitis. General study results and limits: Reportedly, significant enrichment of disease-linked clones occurred in matched ankylosing spondylitis synovial fluid. What appeared characteristic of ankylosing spondylitis blood was a TCR beta motif of eight highly homologous variants.

On this clonotype: The antigen is unknown.

TCRdb re-called the 5' RACE reads through MiXCR, storing one row per CDR3 protein. Altogether roughly 440,000 distinct CDR3 sequences are present, about a sixth being singletons, with the ten largest covering just over 1%. Germline assignment: CDR1 WSHSY and CDR2 SAAADI. CDR3 length: 18 amino acids. The trim removed 6 bases at V and 4 bases at J, leaving 16 bases unmatched. The rearrangement links TRBV10-2 to TRBJ2-7, with 12 bases matching TRBD1. Sequenced sample: blood, either unsorted or a sorted T cell fraction (not recorded which). This clonotype originated in a male donor with ankylosing spondylitis. The CDR3 reads CASSPTGQGARVKYEQYF. CDR3 sequence (DNA): TGCGCCAGCAGCCCCACGGGACAGGGGGCGCGGGTTAAGTACGAGCAGTACTTC.